One T cell receptor beta chain is described in this entry. Its antigen is unknown. This entry comes from a study of vaccination and CD4 T cells after COVID-19. Findings of the study overall: Convalescent patients had a median about 88% of post-vaccine SARS-CoV-2-reactive clones that were detected only after vaccination, not before it. Post-infection sampling omitted early timepoints and covered relatively few convalescent patients.

The CDR3 length is 15 residues. In germline, CDR1 is SNHLY, CDR2 FYNNEI. Trimming removed 6 bases from V and 4 bases from J; junction bases left unmatched: 10. TCRdb reprocessed the PCR reads with MiXCR, giving one entry per CDR3 protein. The sample holds around 20,000 distinct CDR3 sequences, less than 65% seen once. This chain uses TRBV2 with TRBJ1-2, with TRBD1 matching 8 bases. The TCR comes from a human donor who had recovered from COVID-19. The specimen was CD4+ T cells from blood, collected after SARS-CoV-2 vaccination. CDR3 bases: TGTGCCAGCAGCGAAACAGGGGGATATGGCTATGGCTACACCTTC. Amino acids: CASSETGGYGYGYTF. The complete variable domain, with remaining parts taken from reference TRBV2 and TRBJ1-2, reads EPEVTQTPSHQVTQMGQEVILRCVPISNHLYFYWYRQILGQKVEFLVSFYNNEISEKSEIFDDQFSVERPDGSNFTLKIRSTKLEDSAMYFCASSETGGYGYGYTFGSGTRLTVV.